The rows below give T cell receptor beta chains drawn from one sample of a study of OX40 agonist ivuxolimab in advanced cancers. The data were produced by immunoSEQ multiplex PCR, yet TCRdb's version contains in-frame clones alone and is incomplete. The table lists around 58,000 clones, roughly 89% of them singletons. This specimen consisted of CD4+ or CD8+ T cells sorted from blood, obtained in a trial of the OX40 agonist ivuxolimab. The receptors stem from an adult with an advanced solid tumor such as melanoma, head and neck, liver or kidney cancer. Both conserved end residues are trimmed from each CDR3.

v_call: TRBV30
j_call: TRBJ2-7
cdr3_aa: AWSAQGRPYEQY

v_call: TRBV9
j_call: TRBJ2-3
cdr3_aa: ASSALLGTDTQY

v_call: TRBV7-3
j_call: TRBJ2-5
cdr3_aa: ASSLTASGETQY

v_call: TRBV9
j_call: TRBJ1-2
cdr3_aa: ASSVALSGAPNYGYT

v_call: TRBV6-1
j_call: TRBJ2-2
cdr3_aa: ASRLRDSITGELF

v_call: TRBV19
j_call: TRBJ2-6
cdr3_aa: ASSIDQRISGANVLT

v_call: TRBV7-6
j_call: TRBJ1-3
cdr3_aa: ASSLYPFSGNTIY

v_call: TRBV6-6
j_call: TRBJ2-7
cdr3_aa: ASTSGHGASYEQY

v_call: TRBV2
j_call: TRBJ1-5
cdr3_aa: ASSDMGGNQPQH

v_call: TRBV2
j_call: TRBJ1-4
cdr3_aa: ASSETGGDEKLF

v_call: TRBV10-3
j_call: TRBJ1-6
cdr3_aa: AIKGGGDPNSPLH

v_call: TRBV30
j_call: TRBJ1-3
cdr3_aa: AWSQGSGNTIY

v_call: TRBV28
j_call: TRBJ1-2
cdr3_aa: ASSAPGGAYYGYT

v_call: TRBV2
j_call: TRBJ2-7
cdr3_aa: ASTLGQGINEQY

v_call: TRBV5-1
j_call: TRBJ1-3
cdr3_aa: ASTPAGSGNTIY

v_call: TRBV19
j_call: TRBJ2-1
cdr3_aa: ASNSGTSSSGEQF

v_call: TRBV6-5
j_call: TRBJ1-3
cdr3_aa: ASSWGQDSGNTIY

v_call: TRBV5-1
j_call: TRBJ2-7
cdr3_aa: ASRIGQGSTYEQY

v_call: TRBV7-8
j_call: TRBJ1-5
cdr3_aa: ASSLGKGASVQPQH

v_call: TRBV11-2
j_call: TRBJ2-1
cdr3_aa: ASSLDNEQF

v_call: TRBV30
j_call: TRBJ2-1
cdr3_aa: AWSVGLAGYNEQF

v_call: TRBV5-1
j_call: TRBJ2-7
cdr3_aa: ASSKGDRGFSYEQY

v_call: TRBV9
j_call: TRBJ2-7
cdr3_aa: ASSDDSSSYEQY

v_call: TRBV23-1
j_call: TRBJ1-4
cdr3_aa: ASSQTPTSREEKLF

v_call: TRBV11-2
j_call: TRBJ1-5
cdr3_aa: ASSRQGWRGQPQH

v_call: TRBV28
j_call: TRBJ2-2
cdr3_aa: ASTRYGELF

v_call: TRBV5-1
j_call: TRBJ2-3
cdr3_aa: ASSRESTDTQY

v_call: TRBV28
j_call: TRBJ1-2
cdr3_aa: ASSLSDFGYT

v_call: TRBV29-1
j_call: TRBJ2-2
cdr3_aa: SLQTGGTGELF

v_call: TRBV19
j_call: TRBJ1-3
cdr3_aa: ASSPRDRDPTGNTIY

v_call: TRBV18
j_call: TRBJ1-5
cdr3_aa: ASSRTGSGNQPQH

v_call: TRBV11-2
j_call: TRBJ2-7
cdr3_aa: ASRTSRDRIYEQY

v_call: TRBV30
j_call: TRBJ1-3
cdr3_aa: AWSGDGRGLGNTIY

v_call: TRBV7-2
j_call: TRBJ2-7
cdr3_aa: ASSPWVAGREQY

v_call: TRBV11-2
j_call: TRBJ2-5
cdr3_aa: ASSLEETQY

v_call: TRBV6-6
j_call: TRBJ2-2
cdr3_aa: ASSKGQGAAGELF

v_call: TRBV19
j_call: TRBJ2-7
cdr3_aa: ASPGGGNEQY

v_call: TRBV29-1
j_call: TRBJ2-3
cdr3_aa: SVGRETDTQY

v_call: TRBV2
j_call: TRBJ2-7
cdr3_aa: ASSPGGNSPQY

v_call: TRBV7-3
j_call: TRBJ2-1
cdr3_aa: ASSSAGTGKNEQF

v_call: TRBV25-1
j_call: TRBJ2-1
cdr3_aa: ASTEGGRASYNEQF

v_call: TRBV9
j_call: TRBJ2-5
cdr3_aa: ASSPRLAGARETQY

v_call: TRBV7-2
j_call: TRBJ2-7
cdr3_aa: ASSLVQGSVYEQY

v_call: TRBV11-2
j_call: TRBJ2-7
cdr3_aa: ASSLSEVYEQY

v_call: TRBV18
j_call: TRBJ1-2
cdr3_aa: ASSIPGQGGYGYT

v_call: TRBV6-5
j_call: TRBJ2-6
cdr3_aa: ASRQSSSGANVLT